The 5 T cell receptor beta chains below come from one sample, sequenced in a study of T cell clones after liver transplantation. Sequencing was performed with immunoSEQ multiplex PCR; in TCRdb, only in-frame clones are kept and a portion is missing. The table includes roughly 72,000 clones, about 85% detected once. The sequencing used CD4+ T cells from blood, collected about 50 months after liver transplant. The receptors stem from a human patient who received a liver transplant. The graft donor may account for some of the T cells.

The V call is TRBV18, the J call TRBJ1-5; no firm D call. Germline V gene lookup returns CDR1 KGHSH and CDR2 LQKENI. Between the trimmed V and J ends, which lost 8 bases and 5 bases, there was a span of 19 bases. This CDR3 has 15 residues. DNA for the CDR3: TGTGCCAGCCCGGGGATCGATACTCCCGATCAGCCCCAGCATTTT. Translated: CASPGIDTPDQPQHF.

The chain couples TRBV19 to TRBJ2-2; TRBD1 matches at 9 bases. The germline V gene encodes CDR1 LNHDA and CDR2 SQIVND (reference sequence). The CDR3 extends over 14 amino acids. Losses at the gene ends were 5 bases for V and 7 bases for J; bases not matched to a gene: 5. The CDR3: CASSVDRGYGELFF. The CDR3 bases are TGTGCCAGTAGTGTGGACAGGGGATACGGGGAGCTGTTTTTT.

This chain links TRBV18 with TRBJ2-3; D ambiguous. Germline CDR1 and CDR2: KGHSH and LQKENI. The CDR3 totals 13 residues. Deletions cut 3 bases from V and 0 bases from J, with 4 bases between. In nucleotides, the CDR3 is TGTGCCAGCTCACCGGACAGCACAGATACGCAGTATTTT. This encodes CASSPDSTDTQYF.

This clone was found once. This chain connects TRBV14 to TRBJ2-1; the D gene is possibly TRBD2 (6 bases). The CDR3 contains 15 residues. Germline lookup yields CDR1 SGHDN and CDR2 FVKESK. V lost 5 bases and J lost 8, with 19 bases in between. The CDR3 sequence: CASSSRLVIRHEQFF. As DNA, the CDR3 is TGTGCCAGCAGCTCAAGACTAGTGATTCGCCATGAGCAGTTCTTC.

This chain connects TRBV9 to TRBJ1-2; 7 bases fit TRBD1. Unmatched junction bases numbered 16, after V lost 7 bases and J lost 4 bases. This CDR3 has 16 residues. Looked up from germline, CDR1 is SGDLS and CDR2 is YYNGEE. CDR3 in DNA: TGTGCCAGCTCCCCGGGACAGCGAGCAGATTTCTATGGCTACACCTTC. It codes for CASSPGQRADFYGYTF.